A selection of T cell receptor beta chains follows, all from one sample in a study of early T cells in non-severe SARS-CoV-2 infection. TCRdb itself ran the 5' RACE reads through MiXCR, one entry per CDR3 protein. The data show around 99,000 distinct CDR3 sequences, with approximately 12% seen just once and more than 6.5% held by the top ten. Sequencing was carried out using whole blood. These receptors originate from an adult who was a healthcare worker with PCR-confirmed SARS-CoV-2 infection or an uninfected control (not recorded which). Each CDR3 is given with its conserved first and last residue. Fields, in order: V gene, J gene, CDR3 protein.

TRBV7-9	TRBJ1-2	CASSLLSGGYTF
TRBV11-2	TRBJ2-1	CASSILSGSQRNEQFF
TRBV20-1	TRBJ1-5	CSARDAQVFGQPQHF
TRBV3-1	TRBJ2-3	CASTHGTSDTDTQYF
TRBV7-9	TRBJ2-1	CARAGGPISYNEQFF
TRBV7-2	TRBJ2-5	CASSDNGETQYF
TRBV7-2	TRBJ1-5	CASSPAGQPQHF
TRBV6-2/TRBV6-3	TRBJ2-5	CASNQREQETQYF
TRBV28	TRBJ2-7	CASTWDFSSYEQYF
TRBV10-3	TRBJ2-3	CAMGSGLTDTQYF
TRBV6-1	TRBJ2-2	CASSEGTANTGELFF
TRBV6-2/TRBV6-3	TRBJ2-3	CASSPGLAGVATQYF
TRBV28	TRBJ2-7	CASSLYRNSYEQYF
TRBV5-4	TRBJ2-1	CASSFLGIREEQFF
TRBV5-1	TRBJ1-3	CASTRGAGNTIYF
TRBV28	TRBJ2-7	CASSLWWSQQVYEQYF
TRBV20-1	TRBJ1-2	CSARDQTGGYTF
TRBV5-6	TRBJ1-1	CASSLPGQGIEAFF
TRBV7-8	TRBJ2-3	CASSPNSCTDTQYF
TRBV12-3/TRBV12-4	TRBJ1-1	CASSLGQGRAFF
TRBV6-2/TRBV6-3	TRBJ2-3	CASGLFRNTQYF
TRBV20-1	TRBJ2-1	CSARGRTSGSMNEQFF